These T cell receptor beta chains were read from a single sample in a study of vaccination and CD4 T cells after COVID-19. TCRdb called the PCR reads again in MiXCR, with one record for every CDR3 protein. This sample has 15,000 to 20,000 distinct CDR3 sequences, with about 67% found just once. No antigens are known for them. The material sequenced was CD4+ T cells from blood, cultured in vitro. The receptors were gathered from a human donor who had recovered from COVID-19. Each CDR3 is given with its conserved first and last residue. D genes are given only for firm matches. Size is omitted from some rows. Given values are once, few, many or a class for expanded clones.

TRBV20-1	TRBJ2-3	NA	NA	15	TGCAGTGCTAGAGGCCAGGCTAAGAACACAGATACGCAGTATTTT	CSARGQAKNTDTQYF
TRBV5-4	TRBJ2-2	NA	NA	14	TGTGCCAGCCTCCCTAGCGTGAACACCGGGGAGCTGTTTTTT	CASLPSVNTGELFF
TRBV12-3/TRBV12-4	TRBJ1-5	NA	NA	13	TGTGCCAGCAGCCCCGGTACAAATCAGCCCCAGCATTTT	CASSPGTNQPQHF
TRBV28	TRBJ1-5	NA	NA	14	TGTGCCAGCAGTTTATTGTTTAGCAATCAGCCCCAGCATTTT	CASSLLFSNQPQHF
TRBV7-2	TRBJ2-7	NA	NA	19	TGTGCCAGCAGCTTAGCCTACCCTGCCAGGAGGGTACCATCCTACGAGCAGTACTTC	CASSLAYPARRVPSYEQYF
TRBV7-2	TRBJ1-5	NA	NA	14	TGTGCCAGCAGCTTCGACGGGAGAAATCAGCCCCAGCATTTT	CASSFDGRNQPQHF
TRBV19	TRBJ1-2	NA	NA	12	TGTGCCAGCAGATCCGGGACAAGGGGCTACACCTTC	CASRSGTRGYTF
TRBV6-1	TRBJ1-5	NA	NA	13	TGTGCCAGTGCTTCAGTCATCAATCAGCCCCAGCATTTT	CASASVINQPQHF
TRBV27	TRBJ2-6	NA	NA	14	TGTGCCAGCAGTTCCACCTCTGGGGCCAACGTCCTGACTTTC	CASSSTSGANVLTF
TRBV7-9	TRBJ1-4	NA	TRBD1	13	TGTGCCAGCAGCCTAGCCCAGGGGGGCCCGCTGTTTTTT	CASSLAQGGPLFF
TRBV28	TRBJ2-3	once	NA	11	TGTGCCAGCACAGTGGCAGATACGCAGTATTTT	CASTVADTQYF
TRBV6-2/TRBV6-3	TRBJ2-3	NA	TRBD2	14	TGTGCCAGCCGCCCTAGCGGGATCACAGATACGCAGTATTTT	CASRPSGITDTQYF
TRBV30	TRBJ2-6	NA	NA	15	TGTGCCTGGGTACAGGGATACTCTGGGGCCAACGTCCTGACTTTC	CAWVQGYSGANVLTF
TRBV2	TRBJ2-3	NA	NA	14	TGTGCCAGCAGTCGAAGTACTAGCACAGATACGCAGTATTTT	CASSRSTSTDTQYF
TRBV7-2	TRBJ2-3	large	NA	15	TGTGCCAGCAGCTTAGCTCTACTGAACACAGATACGCAGTATTTT	CASSLALLNTDTQYF
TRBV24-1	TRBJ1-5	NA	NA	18	TGTGCCACCAGGGGTGGGGGGGAGGTCCCATATAGCAATCAGCCCCAGCATTTT	CATRGGGEVPYSNQPQHF
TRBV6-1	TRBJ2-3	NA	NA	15	TGTGCCAGCAGAGGGAAACAGGGTCGCACAGATACGCAGTATTTT	CASRGKQGRTDTQYF
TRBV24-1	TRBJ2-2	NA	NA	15	TGTGCCACCAGTGACCACAGGGCCTACACCGGGGAGCTGTTTTTT	CATSDHRAYTGELFF
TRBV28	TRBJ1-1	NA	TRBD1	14	TGTGCCAGCAGTTCGACAGGGGGCTCATTGCGAGCTTTCTTT	CASSSTGGSLRAFF
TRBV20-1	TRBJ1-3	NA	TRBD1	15	TGCAGTGCCAGGGGGACAGGGAACTCTGGAAACACCATATATTTT	CSARGTGNSGNTIYF
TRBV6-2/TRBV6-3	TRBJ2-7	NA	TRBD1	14	TGTGCCAGCAGTTGGGGGACAGCCGCTTACGAGCAGTACTTC	CASSWGTAAYEQYF
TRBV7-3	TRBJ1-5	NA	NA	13	TGTGCCAGCAGCTCGGGCGGGGGGCAGCCCCAGCATTTT	CASSSGGGQPQHF
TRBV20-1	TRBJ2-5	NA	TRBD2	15	TGCAGTGCTACCGGACTAGCGGGAGGGATAGAGACCCAGTACTTC	CSATGLAGGIETQYF
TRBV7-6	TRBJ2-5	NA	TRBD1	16	TGTGCCAGCAGCTTATATGGGACAGCCCCCCAAGAGACCCAGTACTTC	CASSLYGTAPQETQYF
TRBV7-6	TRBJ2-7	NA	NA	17	TGTGCCAGCAGCTTAGAGCCCCCCGGCAGGGTATTTTACGAGCAGTACTTC	CASSLEPPGRVFYEQYF
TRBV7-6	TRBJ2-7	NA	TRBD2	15	TGTGCCAGCAGCTCCAGGACTAGCGGGACTTACGAGCAGTACTTC	CASSSRTSGTYEQYF
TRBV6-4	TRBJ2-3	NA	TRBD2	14	TGTGCCAGCAGTGAACTAGCGGGAGTGGGTACGCAGTATTTT	CASSELAGVGTQYF
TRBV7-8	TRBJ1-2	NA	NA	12	TGTGCCAGCAGCCAGGACAGCTATGGCTACACCTTC	CASSQDSYGYTF
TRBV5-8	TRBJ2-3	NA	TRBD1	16	TGTGCCAGCACCATGACAGGGGGGCGAAGCACAGATACGCAGTATTTT	CASTMTGGRSTDTQYF
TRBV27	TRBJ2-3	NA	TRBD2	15	TGTGCCAGCAGTTCGAGGACTAGCTACGCAGATACGCAGTATTTT	CASSSRTSYADTQYF
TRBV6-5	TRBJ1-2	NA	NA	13	TGTGCCAGCAGTTCCCCAGGGGAGCTTGGCTACACCTTC	CASSSPGELGYTF
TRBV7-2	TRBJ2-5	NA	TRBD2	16	TGTGCCAGCAGCTCCGGGACTAGCGGAATTGGGAAGACCCAGTACTTC	CASSSGTSGIGKTQYF
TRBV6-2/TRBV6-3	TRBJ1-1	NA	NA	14	TGTGCCAGCTCTTGGACGACAGTGAACACTGAAGCTTTCTTT	CASSWTTVNTEAFF
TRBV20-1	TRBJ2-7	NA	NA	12	TGCAGTGCTCCCGGGACACTCTACGAGCAGTACTTC	CSAPGTLYEQYF
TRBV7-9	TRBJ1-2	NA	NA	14	TGTGCCAGCAGCTTAGAGGTCAGGGGCAGAGGCTACACCTTC	CASSLEVRGRGYTF
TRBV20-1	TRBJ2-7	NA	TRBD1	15	TGCAGTGCTAGGGACCCGGGACAGGGCACCTACGAGCAGTACTTC	CSARDPGQGTYEQYF
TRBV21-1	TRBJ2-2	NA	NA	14	TGTGCAACCCGGACTAGCGGGAGCCCCGGGGAGCTGTTTTTT	CATRTSGSPGELFF
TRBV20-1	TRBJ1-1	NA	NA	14	TGCAGTGCTAGAGATCGGGGGCAGGGGCCCGAAGCTTTCTTT	CSARDRGQGPEAFF
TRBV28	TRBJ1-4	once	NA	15	TGTGCCAGCAGTTTCTCCAGGGGTGCTAATGAAAAACTGTTTTTT	CASSFSRGANEKLFF
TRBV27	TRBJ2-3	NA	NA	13	TGTGCCAGCAGTTCCCCTCTACATGGTACGCAGTATTTT	CASSSPLHGTQYF
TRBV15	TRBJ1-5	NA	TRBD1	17	TGTGCCACCAGCAGAGTTTGGGGACAGTCCAGGGGGCAGCCCCAGCATTTT	CATSRVWGQSRGQPQHF
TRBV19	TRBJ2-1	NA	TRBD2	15	TGTGCCAGTATAAGCGGGACGAGCTCCTACAATGAGCAGTTCTTC	CASISGTSSYNEQFF
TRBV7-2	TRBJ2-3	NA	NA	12	TGTGCCAGCAGCCCCGCTAGTAGGACCTATACATTT	CASSPASRTYTF
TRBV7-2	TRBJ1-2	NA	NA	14	TGTGCCAGCAGCTTAGGTCGGGGGTCCTATGGCTACACCTTC	CASSLGRGSYGYTF
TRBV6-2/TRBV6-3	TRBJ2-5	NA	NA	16	TGTGCCAGCAGTTACCCCCTAGGTGGATCGGCCGAGACCCAGTACTTC	CASSYPLGGSAETQYF
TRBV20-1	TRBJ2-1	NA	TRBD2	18	TGCAGTGCTAGAGGGGGTAGTGGGAGCGGGAGCTCCTACAATGAGCAGTTCTTC	CSARGGSGSGSSYNEQFF
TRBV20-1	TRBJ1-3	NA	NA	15	TGCAGTGCTAGAGACGGAATGCGCTCTGGAAACACCATATATTTT	CSARDGMRSGNTIYF
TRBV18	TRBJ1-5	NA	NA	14	TGTGCCAGCGGTAGCCAGCCCCCCAATCAGCCCCAGCATTTT	CASGSQPPNQPQHF
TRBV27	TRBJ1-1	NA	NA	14	TGTGCCAGCAGTCGCCTGACGGGGAACACTGAAGCTTTCTTT	CASSRLTGNTEAFF
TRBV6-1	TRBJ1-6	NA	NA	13	TGTGCCAGCGTGAGATCGGGTAATTCACCCCTCCACTTT	CASVRSGNSPLHF
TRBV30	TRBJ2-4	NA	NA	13	TGTGCCTGGAGGTTCCCACCGGGACACATTCAGTACTTC	CAWRFPPGHIQYF
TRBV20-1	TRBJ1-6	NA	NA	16	TGCAGTGCTAGGGGCACGGCGAGCTCCTATAATTCACCCCTCCACTTT	CSARGTASSYNSPLHF
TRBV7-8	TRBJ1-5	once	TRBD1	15	TGTGCCAGCAGCTTCGGGACAGGTCCATATCAGCCCCAGCATTTT	CASSFGTGPYQPQHF
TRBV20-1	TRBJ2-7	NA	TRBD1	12	TGCAGTGCTAGAGGAGGGGGCCACGAGCAGTACTTC	CSARGGGHEQYF
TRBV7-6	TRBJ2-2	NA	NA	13	TGTGCCAGCAGCTCCCGGAACACCGGGGAGCTGTTTTTT	CASSSRNTGELFF
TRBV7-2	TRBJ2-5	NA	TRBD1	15	TGTGCCAGCAGTCGGACAGGGGGAAACAGGGGGACCCAGTACTTC	CASSRTGGNRGTQYF
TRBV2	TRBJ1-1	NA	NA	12	TGTGCCAGCAAAGGGATGAACACTGAAGCTTTCTTT	CASKGMNTEAFF
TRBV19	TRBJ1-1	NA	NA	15	TGTGCCAGTAGGCTCGGGGGATTTGTGAACACTGAAGCTTTCTTT	CASRLGGFVNTEAFF
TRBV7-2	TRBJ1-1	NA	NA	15	TGTGCCAGCAGCTTTAAAGGCAGGGTGAACACTGAAGCTTTCTTT	CASSFKGRVNTEAFF
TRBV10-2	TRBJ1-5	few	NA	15	TGCGCCAGCAGTGTATCCAGGGGCGATTCGGGGCCCCAGCATTTT	CASSVSRGDSGPQHF